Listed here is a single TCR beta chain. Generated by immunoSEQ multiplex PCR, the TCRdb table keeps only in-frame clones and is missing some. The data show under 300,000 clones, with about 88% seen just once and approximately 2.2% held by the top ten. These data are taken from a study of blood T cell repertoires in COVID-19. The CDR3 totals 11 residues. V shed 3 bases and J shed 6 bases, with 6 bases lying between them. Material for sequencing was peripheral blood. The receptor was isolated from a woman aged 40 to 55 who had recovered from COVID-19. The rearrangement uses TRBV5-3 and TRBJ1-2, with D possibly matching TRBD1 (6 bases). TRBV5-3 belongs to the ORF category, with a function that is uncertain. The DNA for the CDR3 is TGTGCCAGAAGCTACAGGGATGGCTACACCTTC. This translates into CARSYRDGYTF.